This T cell receptor beta chain was profiled in a study of blood T cell repertoires in COVID-19. Turning to the study itself: COVID-19 samples collected from the United States, Italy and Spain covered acute and convalescent phases. PBMCs, B-cell-depleted T cells, or T cells were the source of the cDNA or gDNA that made up the material.

V lost 5 bases to trimming and J lost 4 bases; unmatched junction nucleotides: 4. The germline V gene has CDR1 SEHNR and CDR2 FQNEAQ (reference sequence). This CDR3 is 14 amino acids long. This clone appeared once. Authors' processing steps: Reference gene primer amplification gave estimated nucleated cell counts. Repertoires were generated with immunoSEQ multiplex PCR, while TCRdb's copy carries only in-frame clones and drops some. V, J and clone size derive from that table, while D and trimming were established from the DNA sequence. The sample lists about 400,000 clones; 75% to 90% were seen once. The sequenced sample consisted of peripheral blood. The sequence was collected from a woman in her 30s with acute or convalescent COVID-19. The chain combines TRBV7-9 with TRBJ2-7; TRBD2 matches 11 bases. CDR3 loop: CASSDSGGGYEQYF. The CDR3 bases are TGTGCCAGCAGCGATAGCGGGGGGGGTTACGAGCAGTACTTC.